A selection of T cell receptor beta chains follows, all from one sample in a study of T-cell memory formation after mild COVID-19. A single record per CDR3 protein comes from TCRdb applying MiXCR to the 5' RACE reads. The table has some 350,000 distinct CDR3 sequences, 10% to 15% seen once; the top ten hold roughly a fifth. Sequencing was carried out using PBMCs or a T cell subset sorted from them (not recorded which). These receptors were collected from a man younger than 30 who had mild COVID-19 (a few samples of this study predate the infection). Cell type and time point are not known. The CDR3 runs from the conserved cysteine through the conserved F or W. The order of the fields is CDR3 protein, CDR3 DNA, clone size, V gene, D gene, J gene. D genes are given only for firm matches. Not every row has a clone size; where given, it reads once, few, many or a size class.

cdr3_aa: CSVRGGEAFF
cdr3_nt: TGCAGCGTTCGCGGGGGTGAAGCTTTCTTT
clone_size: -
v_call: TRBV29-1
d_call: -
j_call: TRBJ1-1

cdr3_aa: CASSRFTYTEAFF
cdr3_nt: TGTGCCAGCAGCCGGTTCACATACACTGAAGCTTTCTTT
clone_size: many
v_call: TRBV14
d_call: -
j_call: TRBJ1-1

cdr3_aa: CASSIENGYNEQFF
cdr3_nt: TGTGCCAGCAGCATCGAGAACGGGTACAATGAGCAGTTCTTC
clone_size: few
v_call: TRBV7-9
d_call: -
j_call: TRBJ2-1

cdr3_aa: CASSPLQGRGYTF
cdr3_nt: TGCGCCAGCAGCCCACTGCAGGGAAGAGGCTACACCTTC
clone_size: -
v_call: TRBV4-3
d_call: -
j_call: TRBJ1-2

cdr3_aa: CSVAGGQGEGYTF
cdr3_nt: TGCAGCGTTGCTGGAGGGCAGGGCGAGGGCTACACCTTC
clone_size: -
v_call: TRBV29-1
d_call: -
j_call: TRBJ1-2

cdr3_aa: CSVNRVDTQYF
cdr3_nt: TGCAGCGTCAACAGGGTAGATACGCAGTATTTT
clone_size: many
v_call: TRBV29-1
d_call: -
j_call: TRBJ2-3

cdr3_aa: CASSPRLAGVEADTQYF
cdr3_nt: TGCGCCAGCAGCCCCCGACTAGCGGGGGTGGAGGCAGATACGCAGTATTTT
clone_size: -
v_call: TRBV4-3
d_call: TRBD2
j_call: TRBJ2-3

cdr3_aa: CASSLDTFEGNEQFF
cdr3_nt: TGTGCCAGCAGCTTAGACACATTCGAGGGGAATGAGCAGTTCTTC
clone_size: many
v_call: TRBV7-6
d_call: -
j_call: TRBJ2-1

cdr3_aa: CASSSWVSGNTIYF
cdr3_nt: TGTGCCAGCAGTTCGTGGGTCTCTGGAAACACCATATATTTT
clone_size: -
v_call: TRBV12-3/TRBV12-4
d_call: -
j_call: TRBJ1-3

cdr3_aa: CASRSDRGRTDTQYF
cdr3_nt: TGTGCCAGCAGATCGGACAGGGGTAGGACAGATACGCAGTATTTT
clone_size: many
v_call: TRBV6-5
d_call: TRBD1
j_call: TRBJ2-3

cdr3_aa: CASSLGGGSYGYTF
cdr3_nt: TGTGCCAGCAGCTTAGGAGGGGGCTCCTATGGCTACACCTTC
clone_size: -
v_call: TRBV7-2
d_call: TRBD1
j_call: TRBJ1-2

cdr3_aa: CAISPRLSDEAFF
cdr3_nt: TGTGCCATCAGCCCCCGTTTGTCCGACGAAGCTTTCTTT
clone_size: -
v_call: TRBV10-3
d_call: -
j_call: TRBJ1-1

cdr3_aa: CASSEQGGEETQYF
cdr3_nt: TGTGCCAGCAGTGAACAGGGGGGCGAGGAGACCCAGTACTTC
clone_size: few
v_call: TRBV2
d_call: -
j_call: TRBJ2-5

cdr3_aa: CASSTTTSPIRNEQFF
cdr3_nt: TGTGCCAGCAGTACAACCACTAGCCCGATTAGGAATGAGCAGTTCTTC
clone_size: few
v_call: TRBV6-5
d_call: -
j_call: TRBJ2-1

cdr3_aa: CASSYSVGFGETQYF
cdr3_nt: TGTGCCAGCAGTTACTCTGTGGGGTTCGGGGAGACCCAGTACTTC
clone_size: many
v_call: TRBV6-5
d_call: -
j_call: TRBJ2-5

cdr3_aa: CASSSRNAGTDTQYF
cdr3_nt: TGTGCCAGCAGCTCACGGAATGCGGGGACAGATACGCAGTATTTT
clone_size: many
v_call: TRBV7-9
d_call: -
j_call: TRBJ2-3

cdr3_aa: CSVEAARLRETQYF
cdr3_nt: TGCAGCGTTGAGGCCGCACGTCTTCGGGAGACCCAGTACTTC
clone_size: few
v_call: TRBV29-1
d_call: -
j_call: TRBJ2-5

cdr3_aa: CSARDRGYEQYF
cdr3_nt: TGCAGTGCCAGGGACAGGGGTTACGAGCAGTACTTC
clone_size: many
v_call: TRBV20-1
d_call: TRBD1
j_call: TRBJ2-7

cdr3_aa: CASSYGAETQYF
cdr3_nt: TGTGCCAGCAGTTACGGGGCAGAGACCCAGTACTTC
clone_size: few
v_call: TRBV6-2/TRBV6-3
d_call: -
j_call: TRBJ2-5

cdr3_aa: CASSSNLDVGSGYTF
cdr3_nt: TGTGCCAGCAGCTCCAACTTAGACGTAGGGAGTGGCTACACCTTC
clone_size: -
v_call: TRBV4-2
d_call: -
j_call: TRBJ1-2

cdr3_aa: CASSQLYNTEIYGYTF
cdr3_nt: TGTGCCAGCAGCCAATTATATAACACAGAAATCTATGGCTACACCTTC
clone_size: few
v_call: TRBV14
d_call: -
j_call: TRBJ1-2

cdr3_aa: CASSLGAGGIGEAFF
cdr3_nt: TGTGCCAGCAGTTTGGGTGCGGGCGGTATAGGGGAAGCTTTCTTT
clone_size: -
v_call: TRBV27
d_call: -
j_call: TRBJ1-1

cdr3_aa: CATLDSKFDF
cdr3_nt: TGTGCCACCTTGGACAGCAAATTTGACTTC
clone_size: few
v_call: TRBV6-2/TRBV6-3
d_call: -
j_call: TRBJ2-5

cdr3_aa: CASSPWDSYSRRTNYGYTF
cdr3_nt: TGTGCCAGCAGCCCCTGGGACAGCTACTCAAGGCGTACTAACTATGGCTACACCTTC
clone_size: few
v_call: TRBV7-9
d_call: TRBD1
j_call: TRBJ1-2

cdr3_aa: CASSRSGSGYTF
cdr3_nt: TGTGCCAGCAGTCGGTCGGGGAGCGGCTACACCTTC
clone_size: -
v_call: TRBV2
d_call: -
j_call: TRBJ1-2

cdr3_aa: CASRDLDRLTDTQYF
cdr3_nt: TGTGCCAGCCGAGACCTAGACAGGCTCACAGATACGCAGTATTTT
clone_size: few
v_call: TRBV12-3/TRBV12-4
d_call: -
j_call: TRBJ2-3

cdr3_aa: CASSPSSLPEYF
cdr3_nt: TGTGCCAGCAGTCCTTCTAGCCTTCCAGAGTACTTC
clone_size: few
v_call: TRBV28
d_call: -
j_call: TRBJ2-4

cdr3_aa: CASSLGGGGDYGYTF
cdr3_nt: TGTGCCAGCAGCTTAGGTGGAGGTGGTGACTATGGCTACACCTTC
clone_size: -
v_call: TRBV7-3
d_call: -
j_call: TRBJ1-2

cdr3_aa: CASSPPSAGEAFF
cdr3_nt: TGTGCCAGCTCACCACCGTCAGCGGGTGAAGCTTTCTTT
clone_size: -
v_call: TRBV18
d_call: -
j_call: TRBJ1-1

cdr3_aa: CASSPHLGGMNTEAFF
cdr3_nt: TGCGCCAGCAGTCCGCATCTCGGAGGAATGAACACTGAAGCTTTCTTT
clone_size: few
v_call: TRBV4-3
d_call: -
j_call: TRBJ1-1

cdr3_aa: CASPVTSSVRTYYSNQPQHF
cdr3_nt: TGTGCCAGCCCAGTTACGTCGAGCGTGAGAACTTACTATAGCAATCAGCCCCAGCATTTT
clone_size: -
v_call: TRBV6-5
d_call: -
j_call: TRBJ1-5

cdr3_aa: CASSLRDRGTYNEQFF
cdr3_nt: TGTGCCAGCAGCCTCCGGGACAGGGGAACCTACAATGAGCAGTTCTTC
clone_size: few
v_call: TRBV7-9
d_call: TRBD1
j_call: TRBJ2-1

cdr3_aa: CASSDQGRAPLHF
cdr3_nt: TGTGCCAGCAGCGATCAGGGAAGGGCACCCCTCCACTTT
clone_size: -
v_call: TRBV7-7
d_call: -
j_call: TRBJ1-6

cdr3_aa: CASRSYNSPLHF
cdr3_nt: TGTGCCAGCCGCAGTTATAATTCACCCCTCCACTTT
clone_size: many
v_call: TRBV6-5
d_call: -
j_call: TRBJ1-6

cdr3_aa: CAISIQGAGQPQHF
cdr3_nt: TGTGCCATCAGCATACAGGGGGCAGGTCAGCCCCAGCATTTT
clone_size: -
v_call: TRBV10-3
d_call: TRBD1
j_call: TRBJ1-5

cdr3_aa: CASSQSGQGGETQYF
cdr3_nt: TGTGCCAGCAGCCAGAGCGGGCAGGGCGGGGAGACCCAGTACTTC
clone_size: few
v_call: TRBV7-2
d_call: -
j_call: TRBJ2-5

cdr3_aa: CASSTRGEEETQYF
cdr3_nt: TGTGCCAGCAGCACCCGAGGGGAGGAGGAGACCCAGTACTTC
clone_size: few
v_call: TRBV21-1
d_call: -
j_call: TRBJ2-5

cdr3_aa: CATSRDWVEGTDTQYF
cdr3_nt: TGTGCCACCAGCAGAGATTGGGTGGAGGGGACGGATACGCAGTATTTT
clone_size: few
v_call: TRBV15
d_call: -
j_call: TRBJ2-3

cdr3_aa: CASSQDRGTNVLTF
cdr3_nt: TGTGCCAGCAGCCAAGATCGGGGGACCAACGTCCTGACTTTC
clone_size: -
v_call: TRBV4-2
d_call: -
j_call: TRBJ2-6

cdr3_aa: CASSRERGYTEAFF
cdr3_nt: TGTGCCAGCAGTCGCGAAAGGGGGTACACTGAAGCTTTCTTT
clone_size: few
v_call: TRBV6-5
d_call: -
j_call: TRBJ1-1

cdr3_aa: CASTPPSRDEQFF
cdr3_nt: TGTGCCAGCACCCCCCCTTCTAGAGATGAGCAGTTCTTC
clone_size: -
v_call: TRBV12-3/TRBV12-4
d_call: -
j_call: TRBJ2-1

cdr3_aa: CASSYPTGSNQPQHF
cdr3_nt: TGTGCCAGCAGTTACCCTACGGGCAGTAATCAGCCCCAGCATTTT
clone_size: -
v_call: TRBV6-2/TRBV6-3
d_call: -
j_call: TRBJ1-5

cdr3_aa: CASSSGTEPSNQPQHF
cdr3_nt: TGTGCCAGCAGTTCCGGGACAGAGCCTAGCAATCAGCCCCAGCATTTT
clone_size: -
v_call: TRBV27
d_call: TRBD1
j_call: TRBJ1-5

cdr3_aa: CASSQARGGPYGYTF
cdr3_nt: TGCGCCAGCAGCCAAGCCCGGGGCGGCCCCTATGGCTACACCTTC
clone_size: -
v_call: TRBV4-1
d_call: -
j_call: TRBJ1-2

cdr3_aa: CSVAGGPYEQYF
cdr3_nt: TGCAGCGTTGCTGGGGGCCCCTACGAGCAGTACTTC
clone_size: -
v_call: TRBV29-1
d_call: -
j_call: TRBJ2-7

cdr3_aa: CASSYSIGNRGLGYTF
cdr3_nt: TGTGCCAGCAGTTACTCGATTGGCAACAGGGGGCTAGGCTACACCTTC
clone_size: few
v_call: TRBV6-6
d_call: TRBD1
j_call: TRBJ1-2

cdr3_aa: CASSLEGPYDTQYF
cdr3_nt: TGCGCCAGCAGCTTGGAGGGGCCGTACGATACGCAGTATTTT
clone_size: -
v_call: TRBV5-1
d_call: -
j_call: TRBJ2-3

cdr3_aa: CASRGTSTQETQYF
cdr3_nt: TGTGCCAGCAGGGGTACTAGTACTCAAGAGACCCAGTACTTC
clone_size: -
v_call: TRBV2
d_call: -
j_call: TRBJ2-5

cdr3_aa: CASSPPLTGVSTDTQYF
cdr3_nt: TGTGCCAGCTCACCACCCTTGACAGGGGTGAGCACAGATACGCAGTATTTT
clone_size: -
v_call: TRBV18
d_call: TRBD1
j_call: TRBJ2-3

cdr3_aa: CSVVSLETQYF
cdr3_nt: TGCAGCGTTGTTTCCCTAGAGACCCAGTACTTC
clone_size: -
v_call: TRBV29-1
d_call: -
j_call: TRBJ2-5

cdr3_aa: CASSQEDAGQYSTQYF
cdr3_nt: TGTGCCAGCAGCCAAGAGGATGCGGGACAGTATTCCACGCAGTATTTT
clone_size: -
v_call: TRBV14
d_call: -
j_call: TRBJ2-3

cdr3_aa: CAISGVEGSRYTF
cdr3_nt: TGTGCCATCAGTGGCGTTGAGGGCAGCCGCTACACCTTC
clone_size: few
v_call: TRBV10-3
d_call: -
j_call: TRBJ1-2

cdr3_aa: CASSPGTLNTGELFF
cdr3_nt: TGTGCCAGCAGTCCCGGGACTTTGAACACCGGGGAGCTGTTTTTT
clone_size: many
v_call: TRBV5-1
d_call: -
j_call: TRBJ2-2

cdr3_aa: CASSRHSGRGSNEQFF
cdr3_nt: TGTGCCAGCAGCCGCCACTCTGGGAGGGGTAGTAATGAGCAGTTCTTC
clone_size: -
v_call: TRBV11-1
d_call: TRBD2
j_call: TRBJ2-1

cdr3_aa: CSVRVPGTDYGYTF
cdr3_nt: TGCAGCGTTCGGGTCCCAGGGACGGACTATGGCTACACCTTC
clone_size: few
v_call: TRBV29-1
d_call: -
j_call: TRBJ1-2

cdr3_aa: CASSYSGEQFF
cdr3_nt: TGTGCCAGCAGTTACAGTGGTGAGCAGTTCTTC
clone_size: few
v_call: TRBV6-2/TRBV6-3
d_call: -
j_call: TRBJ2-1

cdr3_aa: CAGYREYEQYF
cdr3_nt: TGTGCCGGCTACAGGGAATACGAGCAGTACTTC
clone_size: -
v_call: TRBV2
d_call: -
j_call: TRBJ2-7

cdr3_aa: CASSLAPPTDTQYF
cdr3_nt: TGTGCCAGCAGCTTAGCGCCCCCCACAGATACGCAGTATTTT
clone_size: few
v_call: TRBV7-2
d_call: -
j_call: TRBJ2-3

cdr3_aa: CASSQMGQKNTEAFF
cdr3_nt: TGCGCCAGCAGCCAAATGGGACAGAAAAACACTGAAGCTTTCTTT
clone_size: few
v_call: TRBV4-1
d_call: TRBD1
j_call: TRBJ1-1